Listed here are 4 T cell receptor beta chains from one sample, sequenced in a study of low-dose radiotherapy and immunotherapy resistance in tumors. Noted time point: before trial treatment. cDNA synthesis used a TRAV/TRBV-specific primer set for both chains. TCR amplification ran 20 PCR cycles using constant-region and V-primer adapter primers. TCRdb fed the reads into MiXCR, producing one record per CDR3 protein. This sample carries about 71,000 distinct CDR3 sequences, less than 40% of them seen once, and the ten largest clones take around 10%. The material was PBMCs, obtained before treatment. These receptors originate from a female donor with ovarian cancer.

This clonotype was counted ten times or more. J is TRBJ1-4 and V is TRBV7-2; D call uncertain. This CDR3 has 13 amino acids. CDR1 is SGHTA, CDR2 FQGNSA, per germline. V was shortened by 5 bases and J by 11 bases, with 15 bases between the two germline ends. The CDR3 DNA is TGTGCCAGCAGCCATAGGGCCACGGCCAAACTGTTTTTT. As protein: CASSHRATAKLFF.

The genes are TRBV28 and TRBJ2-7, with D possibly being TRBD1 (6 bases). Germline V CDR1 and CDR2: MDHEN, SYDVKM. The CDR3 extends over 18 amino acids. V shed 7 bases and J shed 2 bases, with 27 bases lying between them. CDR3 in amino acids: CASTSTRVGRGHPYEQYF. The CDR3 nucleotides read TGTGCCAGCACATCCACCCGTGTCGGCAGGGGCCACCCCTACGAGCAGTACTTC.

This clonotype came up many times. The chain recombines TRBV19 with TRBJ1-2; a possible D gene is TRBD1 (5 bases). The CDR3 length is 13 residues. V was shortened by 4 bases and J by 1 base, with 7 bases between the two germline ends. Germline CDR1 is LNHDA and CDR2 is SQIVND (reference sequence). CDR3 nucleotide sequence: TGTGCCAGTAGTAAGGGGTTTAACTATGGCTACACCTTC. Translation: CASSKGFNYGYTF.

The chain uses TRBV30 and TRBJ2-1, with 9 bases aligning to TRBD2. This CDR3 is 14 amino acids long. V was clipped by 4 bases and J by 7 bases; unmatched bases: 8. Germline V gene lookup returns CDR1 GTSNPN and CDR2 SVGIG (reference sequence). DNA for the CDR3: TGTGCCTGGACTACCGGGACTAGCTGGAATGAGCAGTTCTTC. Protein: CAWTTGTSWNEQFF.